Following are 10 T cell receptor beta chains from one sample sequenced in a study of control samples from healthy donors and cancer patients. The data were produced by immunoSEQ multiplex PCR, yet TCRdb's version contains in-frame clones alone and is incomplete. The table includes approximately 97,000 clones, just over 90% detected once. The sample was blood. The source of these receptors is a woman aged 18-29 years in good health.

The V call is TRBV6-5, the J call TRBJ1-4; D might be TRBD1 (5 bases). CDR1 and CDR2 from the germline V gene are MNHEY and SVGAGI. Trimming cost V 2 bases and J 8 bases, with 12 bases left between them. The CDR3 totals 14 residues. The chain's CDR3 is CASSYEGAEEKLFF. In nucleotides, the CDR3 is TGTGCCAGCAGTTACGAAGGGGCCGAGGAAAAACTGTTTTTT.

The rearrangement links TRBV6-5 to TRBJ2-7; 9 bases are shared with TRBD2. V lost 7 bases and J lost 6; bases outside the gene matches: 4. Germline V gives CDR1 MNHEY, CDR2 SVGAGI. The CDR3 contains 12 residues. The CDR3 DNA sequence: TGTGCCAGCACCAGTAGCGGGAGCGAGCAGTACTTC. Translated: CASTSSGSEQYF.

J is TRBJ2-3 and V is TRBV6-5; 11 bases line up with TRBD2. Per germline, CDR1 MNHEY and CDR2 SVGAGI. V dropped 2 bases and J dropped 3; count of bases not matched to a gene: 4. The length of the CDR3 is 16 residues. CDR3 protein: CASSYGGLAATDTQYF. For the CDR3, the DNA is TGTGCCAGCAGTTACGGGGGACTAGCGGCGACAGATACGCAGTATTTT.

The chain couples TRBV9 to TRBJ2-1; D is uncertain. This CDR3 is built from 13 residues. Germline values: CDR1 SGDLS, CDR2 YYNGEE. V lost 0 bases, J lost 5 bases, and 6 bases lay in between. The CDR3 DNA sequence: TGTGCCAGCAGCGTAGACTCAAACAATGAGCAGTTCTTC. Protein: CASSVDSNNEQFF.

CDR3 in amino acids: CASSLGQGTEKLFF. CDR3 nucleotide sequence: TGTGCCAGTAGTCTAGGACAGGGTACGGAAAAACTGTTTTTT. The chain has TRBV19 and TRBJ1-4; TRBD1 matches at 8 bases. V gave up 5 bases and J gave up 8 bases; unmatched junction bases: 7. The germline CDR1 and CDR2 sequences are LNHDA and SQIVND (reference sequence). The CDR3 length is 14 residues. Based on the CDR3 plus reference TRBV19 and TRBJ1-4, the full variable domain is DGGITQSPKYLFRKEGQNVTLSCEQNLNHDAMYWYRQDPGQGLRLIYYSQIVNDFQKGDIAEGYSVSREKKESFPLTVTSAQKNPTAFYLCASSLGQGTEKLFFGSGTQLSVL.

The chain employs TRBV10-1 and TRBJ1-1, with TRBD1 as a possible D gene (5 bases). Deletions cut 0 bases from V and 1 base from J, with 9 bases between. The germline V gene has CDR1 WNHNN and CDR2 SYGVQD (reference sequence). CDR3 length: 15 residues. CDR3 sequence: CASSESRGANTEAFF. The CDR3, as DNA: TGCGCCAGCAGTGAGTCTAGGGGAGCGAACACTGAAGCTTTCTTT.

Regarding this clone: The sample has other DNA sequences that encode this CDR3 too. V is TRBV12-3 or TRBV12-4 and J is TRBJ1-2; D remains ambiguous. The V end was cut by 7 bases, the J end by 6 bases, with 15 bases between. The CDR3 is made up of 13 amino acids. This CDR3 is CASTILGANGYTF. The CDR3 DNA sequence: TGTGCCAGCACCATTTTGGGAGCAAATGGCTACACCTTC.

The J gene is TRBJ1-4, the V gene TRBV27, with 7 nucleotides matching TRBD1. V shed 0 bases, J shed 8 bases, and the junction held 9 bases outside the gene matches. Per the germline V gene, CDR1 is MNHEY and CDR2 is SMNVEV (reference sequence). The CDR3 is 16 amino acids. The CDR3 nucleotides are TGTGCCAGCAGTTTATCTCCGACAGGGAACGGCGAAAAACTGTTTTTT. Translation: CASSLSPTGNGEKLFF.

Only one count was recorded for this clone. This chain links TRBV7-9 with TRBJ1-1; TRBD1 is a possible D gene (6 bases). This CDR3 is 15 amino acids long. Germline CDR1 is SEHNR and CDR2 is FQNEAQ (reference sequence). The V gene lost 1 base and the J gene lost 4 bases, with 13 bases spanning the gap. Here the CDR3 DNA reads TGTGCCAGCAGCTTAGAGGTTGGGGGCCGCACTGAAGCTTTCTTT. Protein product: CASSLEVGGRTEAFF.

The rearrangement uses TRBV5-1 and TRBJ2-7, with TRBD1 matching over 7 bases. CDR3 size: 13 residues. The trim removed 4 bases at V and 2 bases at J, leaving 3 bases unmatched. Germline CDR1 reads SGHRS; CDR2 reads YFSETQ. The CDR3 sequence is CASSEGTAYEQYF. Written as DNA, the CDR3 is TGCGCCAGCAGCGAGGGGACAGCCTACGAGCAGTACTTC.